The entry that follows covers one T cell receptor (beta chain) sequence. Original handling: Reference gene primer amplification gave estimated nucleated cell counts. The assay was immunoSEQ multiplex PCR, and TCRdb's table has in-frame clones only and misses some. V and J calls and clone size come straight from that table; D and trimming were deduced from the DNA. The sample records over 200,000 clones, roughly 87% being singletons. The CDR3 sequence is 15 residues long. The V gene lost 2 bases and the J gene lost 0 bases, with 8 bases spanning the gap. CDR1 is LNHDA and CDR2 is SQIVND in the germline V gene (reference sequence). This record belongs to a study of blood T cell repertoires in COVID-19. In the study overall: The United States, Italy and Spain were the sources of the acute and convalescent COVID-19 samples. Nucleic acid was either cDNA or gDNA, and it came from T cells, B-cell-depleted T cells, or PBMCs.

This TCR derives from a middle-aged man with active or convalescent COVID-19. The specimen sequenced was peripheral blood. This chain links TRBV19 with TRBJ1-5, with D uncertain. This CDR3 reads CASSITDYSNQPQHF. CDR3 DNA: TGTGCCAGTAGTATAACGGACTATAGCAATCAGCCCCAGCATTTT.